Sequencing of this TCR beta chain was carried out in a study of T cell repertoires in aging, cancer and after chemotherapy. TRB rearrangements spanning V, D and J were amplified using mixed TRB-A/B primers. TCRdb ran MiXCR on the multiplex PCR reads and lists one entry per CDR3 protein. The sample shows about a thousand distinct CDR3 sequences, about nine tenths of them seen only once. V dropped 3 bases and J dropped 0 bases, with 9 bases sitting between them. CDR3 length: 14 residues. Germline-derived CDR1 and CDR2 are SQVTM and ANQGSEA. This clonotype appeared a single time. The template was genomic DNA from peripheral blood, not RNA.

This receptor was obtained from a human donor with a solid tumor. The rearrangement uses TRBV29-1 and TRBJ2-1; D is undetermined. The material sequenced was blood. The DNA for the CDR3 is TGCAGCGTTGAGGCGGTTAGCTCCTACAATGAGCAGTTCTTC. It translates to CSVEAVSSYNEQFF.